The 26 T cell receptor beta chains listed next were all sequenced from one sample in a study of TIL therapy for anti-PD-1-resistant metastatic lung cancer. Time point reported: pre-treatment sample, taken before nivolumab and TIL therapy. Tumor tissue came from excised metastases, mostly pleural nodules or supraclavicular lymph nodes. The libraries were made with immunoSEQ v3. Sequenced by immunoSEQ multiplex PCR; TCRdb stores in-frame clones only, minus some. The sample holds about 50,000 clones, 71% seen once. The sample consisted of tumor tissue, taken at baseline. These receptors all come from a person between 25 and 79 years old with non-small cell lung cancer.

The chain has TRBV5-1 and TRBJ2-5, with TRBD2 as a possible D gene (6 bases). Germline V gives CDR1 SGHRS, CDR2 YFSETQ. Deletions cut 4 bases from V and 5 bases from J, with 12 bases between. This CDR3 has 13 amino acids. This CDR3 reads CASSPTSWETQYF. The CDR3, as DNA: TGCGCCAGCAGCCCCACTAGCTGGGAGACCCAGTACTTC.

In its sample, this clone was seen a few times. The chain joins TRBV20-1 to TRBJ2-1, with a tentative D call TRBD2 (5 bases). Germline values: CDR1 DFQATT, CDR2 SNEGSKA (reference sequence). Trimming took 4 bases from V and 8 from J, leaving 6 bases between them. The CDR3 has 10 residues. The CDR3 spells CSANSDEQFF. The CDR3 region has the DNA TGCAGTGCTAATAGCGATGAGCAGTTCTTC.

Written as DNA, the CDR3 is TGTGCCAGCAGCGCTCAAGAGACTGGCCGCTACGAGCAGTACTTC. Translating it yields CASSAQETGRYEQYF. The chain is built from TRBV9 and TRBJ2-7; D gene unclear. Germline V gives CDR1 SGDLS, CDR2 YYNGEE. V was pared by 3 bases and J by 3 bases, with 16 bases between. This CDR3 comprises 15 residues.

The chain has TRBV5-4 and TRBJ1-2, with 8 bases lining up with TRBD1. CDR1 and CDR2 (germline): SGHNT, YYREEE (reference sequence). The CDR3 is 15 amino acids. With V trimmed by 4 bases and J by 7 bases, 12 bases remained unmatched. CDR3: CASSPDLTGVGGYTF. The CDR3, as DNA: TGTGCCAGCAGCCCCGACCTGACAGGGGTGGGTGGCTACACCTTC.

CDR3 coding DNA: TGCGCCAGCAGCCAAGTAGTACTAGCCTTCACAGATACGCAGTATTTT. It encodes CASSQVVLAFTDTQYF. The chain recombines TRBV4-1 with TRBJ2-3, with D tentatively TRBD2 (6 bases). V dropped 1 base and J dropped 2 bases, with 13 bases sitting between them. The CDR3 totals 16 residues. Germline-derived CDR1 and CDR2 are MGHRA and YSYEKL.

The V call is TRBV27, the J call TRBJ2-7; tentative D call: TRBD1 (7 bases). The CDR3 covers 16 residues. In germline, CDR1 is MNHEY, CDR2 SMNVEV (reference sequence). V lost 2 bases, J lost 3 bases, and 17 bases lay in between. CDR3 sequence reads: CASSLSTGEVDYEQYF. DNA of the CDR3: TGTGCCAGCAGTTTAAGTACAGGGGAGGTTGACTACGAGCAGTACTTC.

The rearrangement uses TRBV2 and TRBJ2-1; D might be TRBD2 (5 bases). The CDR3 loop spans 13 amino acids. Deletions cut 4 bases from V and 7 bases from J, with 11 bases between. CDR1 is SNHLY and CDR2 is FYNNEI in the germline V gene. DNA for the CDR3: TGTGCCAGCAGTGGGGAGTGGGGTAATGAGCAGTTCTTC. It yields the protein CASSGEWGNEQFF.

This clone was counted only a few times. The rearrangement joins TRBV6-5 to TRBJ2-4; TRBD1 might be the D (7 bases). V lost 7 bases and J 6 bases, leaving 13 bases between the germline ends. The CDR3 length is 13 residues. Germline-derived CDR1 and CDR2 are MNHEY and SVGAGI. CDR3: CASTGGTGNIQYF. DNA for the CDR3: TGTGCCAGCACAGGGGGGACGGGAAACATTCAGTACTTC.

The rearrangement uses TRBV4-1 and TRBJ2-1, with D unclear. Germline V lookup: CDR1 MGHRA, CDR2 YSYEKL. The CDR3 length is 18 residues. The ends were cut back, 1 base at V and 4 bases at J, with 20 bases in the middle. The CDR3 spells CASSQVAPGPREYNEQFF. The CDR3 DNA reads as TGCGCCAGCAGCCAAGTTGCCCCCGGTCCAAGGGAATACAATGAGCAGTTCTTC.

The rearrangement uses TRBV5-1 and TRBJ2-3; a weak D match, TRBD2 (6 bases). Per germline, CDR1 SGHRS and CDR2 YFSETQ. Trimming stripped 1 base from V and 4 bases from J, with 10 bases between. The CDR3 extends over 14 amino acids. The CDR3 sequence is CASSLMGGPDTQYF. Here the CDR3 DNA reads TGCGCCAGCAGCTTGATGGGGGGACCAGATACGCAGTATTTT.

The chain is built from TRBV9 and TRBJ2-5; D may match TRBD1 or TRBD2 (6 bases each). Germline-derived CDR1 and CDR2 are SGDLS and YYNGEE. The ends were cut back, 4 bases at V and 4 bases at J, with 14 bases in the middle. The CDR3 length is 14 residues. In DNA, the CDR3 is TGTGCCAGCAGCCAAGCCGGGGGCGGAGAGACCCAGTACTTC. Translation gives CASSQAGGGETQYF. The full variable domain, with the rest looked up from reference TRBV9 and TRBJ2-5, is DSGVTQTPKHLITATGQRVTLRCSPRSGDLSVYWYQQSLDQGLQFLIQYYNGEERAKGNILERFSAQQFPDLHSELNLSSLELGDSALYFCASSQAGGGETQYFGPGTRLLVL.

This chain uses TRBV6-5 with TRBJ1-2; D is possibly TRBD1 (6 bases). Germline CDR1 is MNHEY and CDR2 is SVGAGI. The CDR3 runs to 14 residues. The V gene lost 1 base and the J gene lost 8 bases, with 14 bases spanning the gap. The CDR3 sequence is CASSYWDNPSGYTF. Written as DNA, the CDR3 is TGTGCCAGCAGTTACTGGGACAATCCTTCCGGCTACACCTTC.

This clone appeared a single time. The chain couples TRBV6-5 to TRBJ1-3; tentative D call: TRBD1 (5 bases). Trimming took 2 bases from V and 1 from J, leaving 12 bases between them. Germline V gene sequence: CDR1 MNHEY, CDR2 SVGAGI. CDR3 length: 16 amino acids. Here the CDR3 DNA reads TGTGCCAGCAGTTACGCCTTCCAGGGTTCTGGAAACACCATATATTTT. Its translation: CASSYAFQGSGNTIYF.

The V and J genes are TRBV2 and TRBJ1-4, with D uncertain. The CDR3 length is 12 residues. From germline, CDR1 is SNHLY and CDR2 FYNNEI. The V gene lost 2 bases and the J gene lost 7 bases, with 5 bases spanning the gap. The CDR3 spells CASSERVEKLFF. The CDR3 nucleotides are TGTGCCAGCAGTGAAAGGGTTGAAAAACTGTTTTTT.

The rearrangement uses TRBV7-2 and TRBJ2-1; TRBD2 matches at 10 bases. The CDR3 runs to 17 residues. The ends lost 5 bases at V and 6 bases at J; junction bases unmatched: 13. Germline loops: CDR1 SGHTA, CDR2 FQGNSA. CDR3 coding DNA: TGTGCCAGCAGCCGCGTTACCCTAGCGGGAGAATTCAATGAGCAGTTCTTC. This translates into CASSRVTLAGEFNEQFF.

The gene calls are TRBV2 and TRBJ1-2, with 8 positions matching TRBD1. The CDR3 covers 14 residues. CDR1 and CDR2 (germline): SNHLY, FYNNEI. Unmatched junction bases numbered 6, after V lost 4 bases and J lost 5 bases. The CDR3 loop is CASSVDRGVYGYTF. The CDR3 DNA follows: TGTGCCAGCAGTGTCGACAGGGGAGTTTATGGCTACACCTTC. Filled out from reference TRBV2 and TRBJ1-2, the complete variable domain reads EPEVTQTPSHQVTQMGQEVILRCVPISNHLYFYWYRQILGQKVEFLVSFYNNEISEKSEIFDDQFSVERPDGSNFTLKIRSTKLEDSAMYFCASSVDRGVYGYTFGSGTRLTVV.

This clone was picked up one time. V is TRBV2 and J is TRBJ1-3; D may be TRBD1 (5 bases). Germline CDR1 SNHLY, CDR2 FYNNEI. The CDR3 totals 11 residues. Deletions cut 10 bases from V and 7 bases from J, with 11 bases between. CDR3 sequence reads: CAIGRGNTIYF. DNA of the CDR3: TGTGCCATCGGACGGGGGAACACCATATATTTT.

The chain is built from TRBV19 and TRBJ2-5; D unclear. The CDR3 covers 13 residues. Germline V gives CDR1 LNHDA, CDR2 SQIVND (reference sequence). V dropped 4 bases and J dropped 5 bases, with 11 bases sitting between them. CDR3 nucleotide sequence: TGTGCCAGTAGTACCGAATCCGGGGAGACCCAGTACTTC. Translation gives CASSTESGETQYF.

CDR3 residues: CSVEGAVVGAFF. CDR3 nucleotides: TGCAGCGTTGAGGGGGCGGTTGTTGGGGCTTTCTTT. This sequence joins TRBV29-1 and TRBJ1-1, with D perhaps matching TRBD1 (6 bases). The CDR3 is made up of 12 amino acids. V lost 3 bases to trimming and J lost 11 bases, with 16 bases between them. In germline, CDR1 is SQVTM, CDR2 ANQGSEA.

The V gene is TRBV7-2, the J gene TRBJ2-3; 9 nucleotides agree with TRBD2. CDR1 and CDR2 from the germline V gene are SGHTA and FQGNSA. The CDR3 extends over 17 amino acids. V was clipped by 4 bases and J by 2 bases; unmatched bases: 10. CDR3 in DNA: TGTGCCAGCAGCTCCCGCGGCGGGAGGGTTGACACAGATACGCAGTATTTT. As protein: CASSSRGGRVDTDTQYF.

The V call is TRBV5-4, the J call TRBJ1-2, with D unclear. This CDR3 contains 12 residues. The ends were cut back, 3 bases at V and 5 bases at J, with 8 bases in the middle. Germline V gene data show CDR1 as SGHNT and CDR2 as YYREEE (reference sequence). CDR3 amino acids: CASSSTPYGYTF. Written as DNA, the CDR3 is TGTGCCAGCAGCTCGACCCCATATGGCTACACCTTC.

The chain is built from TRBV28 and TRBJ1-1; the D gene is possibly TRBD1 (5 bases). V lost 10 bases and J lost 7, with 10 bases in between. CDR3 size: 10 residues. Germline CDR1 is MDHEN and CDR2 is SYDVKM. CDR3 nucleotide sequence: TGTGCCACCAGGGTGATTGAAGCTTTCTTT. It yields the protein CATRVIEAFF.

This chain joins TRBV7-3 and TRBJ2-3, with D hard to call. V was trimmed by 2 bases and J by 0 bases, leaving 6 bases between them. From germline, CDR1 is SGHTA and CDR2 FQGTGA. This CDR3 has 14 residues. The CDR3 coding sequence is TGTGCCAGCAGCTTATGGCGTAGCACAGATACGCAGTATTTT. It specifies CASSLWRSTDTQYF.

This sequence joins TRBV19 and TRBJ1-5, with a possible D match to TRBD1 (5 bases). Germline V lookup: CDR1 LNHDA, CDR2 SQIVND (reference sequence). V shed 2 bases and J shed 9 bases, with 8 bases lying between them. This CDR3 has 12 residues. The CDR3 coding sequence is TGTGCCAGTAGTATAAGGGACCTGCCCCAGCATTTT. Its protein is CASSIRDLPQHF.

This clone was recorded only once. The chain uses TRBV5-1 and TRBJ2-7; 10 nucleotides match TRBD1. The CDR3 totals 15 residues. J was trimmed by 7 bases and V by 0 bases; bases with no gene match: 7. Germline CDR1 is SGHRS and CDR2 is YFSETQ. This CDR3 reads CASSLDGTGVVEQYF. Written as DNA, the CDR3 is TGCGCCAGCAGCTTGGATGGGACAGGGGTGGTTGAGCAGTACTTC. Looking up the rest from reference TRBV5-1 and TRBJ2-7 gives the full variable domain: KAGVTQTPRYLIKTRGQQVTLSCSPISGHRSVSWYQQTPGQGLQFLFEYFSETQRNKGNFPGRFSGRQFSNSRSEMNVSTLELGDSALYLCASSLDGTGVVEQYFGPGTRLTVT.

This chain uses TRBV4-1 with TRBJ1-2, with 7 bases fitting TRBD1. The CDR3 loop spans 15 amino acids. Germline trimming cut 1 base from V and 1 base from J; bases unmatched to any gene: 3. The germline V gene encodes CDR1 MGHRA and CDR2 YSYEKL. The CDR3 region has the DNA TGCGCCAGCAGCCAAGCGACAGGGTTTAACTATGGCTACACCTTC. Its translation: CASSQATGFNYGYTF.